Shown below are 26 T cell receptor beta chains from a single sample sequenced in a study of regulatory T cells in long-lasting Graves disease. iRepertoire HTBI primers and Arm-PCR of CDR3 regions built TCR beta libraries. TCRdb passed the multiplex PCR reads through MiXCR, listing each CDR3 protein once. This table holds fewer than 600,000 distinct CDR3 sequences, 20% to 25% found once. Time point in this sample: persistent/refractory GD, antithyroid drugs over 5 years with positive TRAb. Isolated PBMC RNA provided the starting material for the TCR library. The sample was peripheral blood mononuclear cells (PBMCs), taken when the disease was refractory, from a patient treated with antithyroid drugs. These receptors came from a female donor with Graves disease.

In this sample, this clonotype turned up many times. V and J are TRBV9 and TRBJ1-2; possibly TRBD1 for D (6 bases). The length of the CDR3 is 16 residues. In germline, CDR1 is SGDLS, CDR2 YYNGEE. V was clipped by 0 bases and J by 1 base, with 13 bases between them. As DNA, the CDR3 is TGTGCCAGCAGCGTAGGACAGGCCAAATTTAACTATGGCTACACCTTC. Translation gives CASSVGQAKFNYGYTF.

In this sample, this clonotype turned up many times. J is TRBJ1-5 and V is TRBV28, with D hard to call. V lost 3 bases, J lost 0 bases, and 18 bases lay in between. This CDR3 contains 18 residues. CDR1 and CDR2 from the germline V gene are MDHEN and SYDVKM. CDR3 sequence: CASSFYSTFAFSNQPQHF. For the CDR3, the DNA is TGTGCCAGCAGTTTTTACAGTACATTCGCCTTTAGCAATCAGCCCCAGCATTTT. The full variable domain, completed using reference TRBV28 and TRBJ1-5, is DVKVTQSSRYLVKRTGEKVFLECVQDMDHENMFWYRQDPGLGLRLIYFSYDVKMKEKGDIPEGYSVSREKKERFSLILESASTNQTSMYLCASSFYSTFAFSNQPQHFGDGTRLSIL.

The chain employs TRBV20-1 and TRBJ1-2; 8 positions match TRBD1. CDR1 and CDR2 from the germline V gene are DFQATT and SNEGSKA (reference sequence). The trim removed 4 bases at V and 4 bases at J, leaving 5 bases unmatched. CDR3 length equals 13 residues. Written as DNA, the CDR3 is TGCAGTGCTAAATGGACAGGGATCTATGGCTACACCTTC. Protein: CSAKWTGIYGYTF.

As concerns this clonotype: A clone one base away is much larger, so this may be a read error. The conserved phenylalanine or tryptophan normally closing the CDR3 is absent here, so this likely arose from a read error. The chain carries TRBV29-1 and TRBJ1-2; 10 positions match TRBD1. Germline trimming cut 7 bases from V and 8 bases from J; bases unmatched to any gene: 7. This CDR3 contains 12 residues. Germline lookup yields CDR1 SQVTM and CDR2 ANQGSEA. The chain's CDR3 is CSAGTGVGGYTS. CDR3 bases: TGCAGCGCTGGGACAGGGGTTGGGGGCTACACCTCC.

The chain carries TRBV5-5 and TRBJ1-6; 11 bases fit TRBD1. V dropped 4 bases and J dropped 10; count of bases not matched to a gene: 7. CDR1 and CDR2 (germline): SGHKS, YYEKEE (reference sequence). This CDR3 has 15 amino acids. Here the CDR3 reads CASSQWDRGESPLHF. The CDR3 DNA reads as TGTGCCAGCAGCCAGTGGGACAGGGGGGAGTCACCCCTCCACTTT. The whole variable domain, filled in from reference TRBV5-5 and TRBJ1-6, reads DAGVTQSPTHLIKTRGQQVTLRCSPISGHKSVSWYQQVLGQGPQFIFQYYEKEERGRGNFPDRFSARQFPNYSSELNVNALLLGDSALYLCASSQWDRGESPLHFGNGTRLTVT.

In its sample, this clonotype was seen a few times. V is TRBV2 and J is TRBJ1-5; D ambiguous. Germline V gives CDR1 SNHLY, CDR2 FYNNEI. The V gene lost 0 bases and the J gene lost 11 bases, with 5 bases spanning the gap. The CDR3 extends over 11 amino acids. CDR3: CASSEAGSQHF. The CDR3 bases are TGTGCCAGCAGTGAAGCGGGGTCCCAGCATTTT.

As regards this clonotype: Possible read error: a much larger clone is one base away. CDR3 sequence: CASSLARGGDSPPHF. CDR3 nucleotide sequence: TGTGCCAGCAGCTTAGCGCGCGGTGGAGATTCACCCCCCCACTTT. The chain has TRBV7-9 and TRBJ1-6; D unresolved. Germline V CDR1 and CDR2: SEHNR, FQNEAQ (reference sequence). This CDR3 region has 15 residues.

This clonotype was detected many times. The CDR3 bases are TGTGCCAGCATTGGGATACAGGGATATCACGAGCAGTACTTC. The encoded protein is CASIGIQGYHEQYF. The chain couples TRBV28 to TRBJ2-7; D may be TRBD1 (6 bases). In germline, CDR1 is MDHEN, CDR2 SYDVKM. The CDR3 length is 14 residues. Deletions cut 7 bases from V and 5 bases from J, with 18 bases between.

V usage is TRBV9 and J usage is TRBJ1-2, with 7 nucleotides matching TRBD1. This CDR3 region has 15 residues. The V gene's germline CDR1 is SGDLS and CDR2 YYNGEE. Trimming removed 3 bases from V and 6 bases from J; junction bases left unmatched: 11. This CDR3 reads CASSDRGGGPNGYTF. The CDR3 nucleotides are TGTGCCAGCAGCGACCGGGGAGGGGGCCCAAATGGCTACACCTTC.

The chain recombines TRBV7-9 with TRBJ2-1; 11 nucleotides line up with TRBD2. CDR3 length: 17 residues. CDR1 and CDR2 from the germline V gene are SEHNR and FQNEAQ (reference sequence). Trimming took 5 bases from V and 4 from J; bases not matched to a gene: 10. The CDR3 DNA reads TGTGCCAGCAGCGCCACTAGCGGGGGATCGGTTTACAATGAGCAGTTCTTC. It codes for CASSATSGGSVYNEQFF.

This clonotype has ten or more counts. This chain uses TRBV19 with TRBJ1-1; no definite D call. The germline gives CDR1 LNHDA, CDR2 SQIVND (reference sequence). V was pared by 3 bases and J by 5 bases, with 10 bases between. The CDR3 totals 13 residues. The CDR3 loop reads CASSMYLETEAFF. CDR3 coding DNA: TGTGCCAGTAGTATGTATCTGGAGACTGAAGCTTTCTTT. The full variable domain, completed using reference TRBV19 and TRBJ1-1, is DGGITQSPKYLFRKEGQNVTLSCEQNLNHDAMYWYRQDPGQGLRLIYYSQIVNDFQKGDIAEGYSVSREKKESFPLTVTSAQKNPTAFYLCASSMYLETEAFFGQGTRLTVV.

V usage is TRBV20-1 and J usage is TRBJ1-1; D gene unclear. From germline, CDR1 is DFQATT and CDR2 SNEGSKA (reference sequence). CDR3 length: 13 residues. Between the trimmed V and J ends, which lost 0 bases and 11 bases, there was a span of 16 bases. In DNA form, the CDR3 reads TGCAGTGCTAGAGATCTCTCTAGAGCGCACGCTTTCTTT. It translates to CSARDLSRAHAFF.

The chain combines TRBV5-1 with TRBJ1-6, with D maybe TRBD1 (6 bases). CDR1 is SGHRS, CDR2 YFSETQ, per germline. V gave up 2 bases and J gave up 8 bases, with 8 bases separating them. The CDR3 length is 13 residues. This CDR3 reads CASSFRGDSPLHF. The CDR3 nucleotides are TGCGCCAGCAGCTTTAGGGGGGATTCACCCCTCCACTTT.

The chain combines TRBV5-4 with TRBJ2-7; D gene uncertain. The CDR3 has 11 residues. The germline V gene has CDR1 SGHNT and CDR2 YYREEE (reference sequence). V was clipped by 4 bases and J by 8 bases, with 10 bases between them. CDR3 in DNA: TGTGCCAGCAGCCTTGGATACCAGCAGTACTTC. Amino acid sequence: CASSLGYQQYF. The entire variable domain, with the rest obtained from reference TRBV5-4 and TRBJ2-7, is as follows: ETGVTQSPTHLIKTRGQQVTLRCSSQSGHNTVSWYQQALGQGPQFIFQYYREEENGRGNFPPRFSGLQFPNYSSELNVNALELDDSALYLCASSLGYQQYFGPGTRLTVT.

The chain carries TRBV14 and TRBJ2-7; D may be TRBD2 (6 bases). CDR3 length equals 13 residues. The germline gives CDR1 SGHDN, CDR2 FVKESK. V lost 1 base, J lost 9 bases, and 13 bases lay in between. The CDR3 loop reads CASSQGPGSRQYF. The CDR3, as DNA: TGTGCCAGCAGCCAAGGCCCCGGGAGCCGGCAGTACTTC.

In this sample, this clonotype turned up many times. The genes are TRBV28 and TRBJ2-6, with TRBD1 as a possible D gene (5 bases). V was shortened by 4 bases and J by 4 bases, with 23 bases between the two germline ends. The CDR3 contains 19 residues. Germline V lookup: CDR1 MDHEN, CDR2 SYDVKM. CDR3 nucleotide sequence: TGTGCCAGCAGTTACTTTCCTCGGACGGCAGGGAACGGGGCCAACGTCCTGACTTTC. This gives the protein CASSYFPRTAGNGANVLTF.

In this sample, this clonotype turned up many times. The chain links TRBV12-3 or TRBV12-4 to TRBJ2-2; 9 bases match TRBD2. V dropped 6 bases and J dropped 5; count of bases not matched to a gene: 1. CDR3 size: 13 residues. The CDR3 spells CASSGLATGELFF. CDR3 DNA sequence: TGTGCCAGCAGCGGACTAGCGACCGGGGAGCTGTTTTTT.

The chain has TRBV3-1 and TRBJ2-2, with D possibly TRBD1 on 6 matching bases. Trimming removed 4 bases from V and 6 bases from J, with 12 bases in between. CDR1 LGHDT and CDR2 YNNKEL come from the germline V gene (reference sequence). This CDR3 region has 14 residues. Written as DNA, the CDR3 is TGTGCCAGCAGCCGGCCAGGGGAAGCCGGGGAGCTGTTTTTT. Protein: CASSRPGEAGELFF.

The V call is TRBV6-5, the J call TRBJ1-6, with TRBD1 as a possible D gene (6 bases). V was shortened by 0 bases and J by 4 bases, with 10 bases between the two germline ends. Germline V CDR1 and CDR2: MNHEY, SVGAGI. This CDR3 is built from 16 residues. CDR3 residues: CASSYSGGAYNSPLHF. CDR3 sequence (DNA): TGTGCCAGCAGTTACTCGGGGGGCGCGTATAATTCACCCCTCCACTTT.

This clonotype was picked up a small number of times. This rearrangement joins TRBV7-2 to TRBJ1-2; TRBD1 matches 10 bases. CDR1 is SGHTA and CDR2 is FQGNSA in the germline V gene. Unmatched junction bases numbered 9, after V lost 5 bases and J lost 6 bases. The CDR3 contains 15 residues. The CDR3 sequence is CASSVRDRGFDGYTF. CDR3 DNA sequence: TGTGCCAGCAGCGTCCGGGACAGGGGATTTGATGGCTACACCTTC.

Concerning this clonotype: This may come from a read error, since a much larger clone is one base off. The gene calls are TRBV7-8 and TRBJ1-2, with 7 bases fitting TRBD1. With V trimmed by 5 bases and J by 3 bases, 9 bases remained unmatched. The CDR3 sequence is 15 residues long. Germline V gives CDR1 SGHVS, CDR2 FQNEAQ. CDR3 residues: CASSRRTGSDYGYTF. In DNA, the CDR3 is TGTGCCAGCAGCAGAAGGACAGGATCTGACTATGGCTACACCTTC.

The chain employs TRBV11-3 and TRBJ2-2; 9 bases line up with TRBD1. The V and J ends lost 1 base and 6 bases, in that order; junction bases with no gene match: 3. Germline V gene data show CDR1 as SGHNT and CDR2 as YENEEA. The CDR3 is made up of 15 amino acids. The CDR3 region is CASSLGDREAGELFF. CDR3 bases: TGTGCCAGCAGCTTAGGGGACAGGGAGGCCGGGGAGCTGTTTTTT.

This chain uses TRBV6-4 with TRBJ1-1; D possibly corresponds to TRBD1 (6 bases). CDR1 is MRHNA, CDR2 SNTAGT, per germline. The V and J ends lost 4 bases and 0 bases respectively, with 9 bases between them. The length of the CDR3 is 14 residues. Here the CDR3 reads CASSVDRMNTEAFF. Here the CDR3 DNA reads TGTGCCAGCAGTGTCGACAGGATGAACACTGAAGCTTTCTTT.

Only a few counts were recorded for this clonotype. The V gene is TRBV30, the J gene TRBJ1-1; the D gene is possibly TRBD1 (5 bases). The CDR3 spans 16 residues. V shed 5 bases and J shed 1 base, with 20 bases lying between them. CDR1 and CDR2 (germline): GTSNPN, SVGIG (reference sequence). The CDR3 bases are TGTGCCTGGGGGCCTCAGGGTTTGTTTCGGAACACTGAAGCTTTCTTT. Translating it yields CAWGPQGLFRNTEAFF.

This chain links TRBV28 with TRBJ2-5; no definite D call. Germline CDR1 MDHEN, CDR2 SYDVKM. V was pared by 5 bases and J by 7 bases, with 23 bases between. This CDR3 has 16 residues. The CDR3 DNA reads as TGTGCCAGCAGTAAGAACCCGGTCGGGCTACCGGGGACCCAGTACTTC. Protein: CASSKNPVGLPGTQYF.

The gene calls are TRBV7-3 and TRBJ2-7; 9 bases map to TRBD1. V was clipped by 4 bases and J by 5 bases; unmatched bases: 9. Germline-derived CDR1 and CDR2 are SGHTA and FQGTGA. CDR3 length: 15 residues. The CDR3 sequence: CASSSEGGQGHEQYF. The CDR3, as DNA: TGTGCCAGCAGCTCAGAAGGGGGACAGGGCCACGAGCAGTACTTC.